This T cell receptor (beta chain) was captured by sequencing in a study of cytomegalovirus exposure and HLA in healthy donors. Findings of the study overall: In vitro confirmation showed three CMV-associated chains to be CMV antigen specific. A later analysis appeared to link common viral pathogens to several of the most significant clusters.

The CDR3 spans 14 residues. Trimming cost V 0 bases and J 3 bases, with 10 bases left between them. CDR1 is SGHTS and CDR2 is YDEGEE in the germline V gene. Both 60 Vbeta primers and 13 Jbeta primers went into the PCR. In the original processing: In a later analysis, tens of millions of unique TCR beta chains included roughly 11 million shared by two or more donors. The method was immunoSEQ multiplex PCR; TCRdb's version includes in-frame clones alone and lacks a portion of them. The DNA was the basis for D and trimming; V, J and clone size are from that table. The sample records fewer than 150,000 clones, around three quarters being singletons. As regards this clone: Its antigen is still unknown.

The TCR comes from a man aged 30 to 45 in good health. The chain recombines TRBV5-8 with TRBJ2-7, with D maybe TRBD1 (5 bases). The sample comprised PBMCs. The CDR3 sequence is CASSLAGIGYEQYF. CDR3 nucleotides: TGTGCCAGCAGCTTGGCAGGGATCGGCTACGAGCAGTACTTC.